This T cell receptor beta chain was identified during a study of radiotherapy plus CTLA-4 blockade in lung cancer. Study at large: Disease control was present in 30% to 40% of patients, and objective responses in 15% to 20%. General observations from the study: Following radiotherapy plus ipilimumab, tumor-derived TCR clones expanded in the blood. The best predictor of response was reported to be early blood T cell clone dynamics, with interferon-beta.

The ends were cut back, 3 bases at V and 4 bases at J, with 13 bases in the middle. This CDR3 spans 15 amino acids. The germline gives CDR1 SGHTS, CDR2 YDEGEE. Libraries were prepared by immunoSEQ multiplex PCR; TCRdb keeps only in-frame clonotypes and omits some of them. The sample carries approximately 52,000 clones, about 76% recorded once. This clone has more than one count but fewer than ten. Antigen: not known. This specimen was peripheral blood, taken from a patient treated with radiotherapy plus ipilimumab. This TCR came from a human donor with non-small cell lung cancer who had a complete response to radiotherapy plus ipilimumab. The chain has TRBV5-8 and TRBJ2-2, with TRBD1 as a possible D gene (5 bases). DNA for the CDR3: TGTGCCAGCAGCTGGGGCCGCCGTGGCACCGGGGAGCTGTTTTTT. This gives the protein CASSWGRRGTGELFF.